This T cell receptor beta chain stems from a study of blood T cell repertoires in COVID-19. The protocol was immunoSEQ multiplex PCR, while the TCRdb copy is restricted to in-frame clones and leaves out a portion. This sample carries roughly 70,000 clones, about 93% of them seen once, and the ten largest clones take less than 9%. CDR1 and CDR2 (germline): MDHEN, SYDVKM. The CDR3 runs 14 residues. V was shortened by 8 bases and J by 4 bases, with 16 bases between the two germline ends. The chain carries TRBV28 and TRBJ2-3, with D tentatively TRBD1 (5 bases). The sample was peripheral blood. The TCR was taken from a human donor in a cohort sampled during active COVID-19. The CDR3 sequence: CASWSSRGSDTQYF. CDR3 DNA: TGTGCCAGCTGGTCTTCTAGGGGCTCAGATACGCAGTATTTT. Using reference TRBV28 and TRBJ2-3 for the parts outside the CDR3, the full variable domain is DVKVTQSSRYLVKRTGEKVFLECVQDMDHENMFWYRQDPGLGLRLIYFSYDVKMKEKGDIPEGYSVSREKKERFSLILESASTNQTSMYLCASWSSRGSDTQYFGPGTRLTVL.